This entry describes one T cell receptor (beta chain). The data were produced by immunoSEQ multiplex PCR, yet TCRdb's version contains in-frame clones alone and is incomplete. This table holds fewer than 30,000 clones, just under 95% found once. The record originates from a study of blood T cell repertoires in COVID-19. Across the whole study: T cells, B-cell-depleted T cells, or PBMCs supplied cDNA or gDNA.

CDR3 size: 13 residues. Germline V gene sequence: CDR1 WSHSY, CDR2 SAAADI. The V gene end was trimmed by 4 bases and the J gene end by 13 bases; junction bases not matched to a gene: 8. What was sequenced was peripheral blood. This clonotype was sampled from a woman in her 70s with COVID-19, enrolled during active disease. This sequence joins TRBV10-2 and TRBJ2-3; 10 nucleotides agree with TRBD2. This CDR3 reads CASSGPSGSPEYF. CDR3 nucleotides: TGCGCCAGCAGTGGGCCTAGCGGGAGCCCGGAGTATTTT.